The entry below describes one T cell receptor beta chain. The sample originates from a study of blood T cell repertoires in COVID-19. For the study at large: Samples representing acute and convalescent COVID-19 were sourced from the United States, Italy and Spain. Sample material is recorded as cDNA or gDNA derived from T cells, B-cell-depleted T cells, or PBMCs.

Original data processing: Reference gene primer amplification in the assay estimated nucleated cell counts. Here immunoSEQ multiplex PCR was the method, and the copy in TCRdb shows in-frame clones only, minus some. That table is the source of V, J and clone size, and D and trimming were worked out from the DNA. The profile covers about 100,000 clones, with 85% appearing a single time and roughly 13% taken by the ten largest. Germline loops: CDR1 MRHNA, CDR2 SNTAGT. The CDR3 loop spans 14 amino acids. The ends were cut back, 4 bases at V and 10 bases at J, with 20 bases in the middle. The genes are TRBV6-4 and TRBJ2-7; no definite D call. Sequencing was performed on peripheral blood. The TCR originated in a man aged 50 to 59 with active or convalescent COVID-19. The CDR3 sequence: CASSVYEVFHQQYF. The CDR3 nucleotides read TGTGCCAGCAGTGTCTACGAGGTTTTTCATCAACAGTACTTC.